This TCR beta chain was observed in a study of ipilimumab plus nivolumab after autologous stem cell transplantation. Across the study: Median doses per patient: roughly five ipilimumab, under 10 nivolumab.

Data came from immunoSEQ multiplex PCR; TCRdb stores just in-frame clones and leaves some out. The data contain around 13,000 clones, 73% of them singletons. Remarks on this clone: At one end the junction does not follow the germline gene, possibly because of a read error.

Checkpoint therapy with ipilimumab 1 mg/kg began 14 to 28 days after transplant. Dosing: nivolumab 3 mg/kg IV, weeks 1, 4, 7, 10, then every two weeks to week 26. This CDR3 contains 15 residues. Germline V lookup: CDR1 SGHTA, CDR2 FQGNSA. This clonotype was obtained from a male donor with diffuse large B-cell lymphoma. The chain has TRBV7-2 and TRBJ2-2; 8 nucleotides align to TRBD2. Source: PBMCs, taken in a trial of ipilimumab plus nivolumab as post-transplant consolidation. This CDR3 is CASSWRAGETGELFF. CDR3 DNA: TGCGCCAGCAGCTGGCGAGCGGGGGAAACCGGGGAGCTGTTTTTT.